What follows are 21 T cell receptor beta chains derived from one specimen sequenced in a study of T cells in localized non-small cell lung cancer. Profiling relied on immunoSEQ multiplex PCR, and the TCRdb table lists in-frame clones only, not all of them. The table records some 1,500 clones, around a fifth of them present only once. Sample: normal lung tissue next to the tumor, taken before any cancer treatment. The receptors stem from a man aged 35-75 years with stage II lung adenocarcinoma.

By share, this clone counts as large. The chain has TRBV11-3 and TRBJ1-3, with 7 bases identical to TRBD1. Trimming cost V 5 bases and J 0 bases; bases outside gene matches: 7. CDR1 SGHNT and CDR2 YENEEA come from the germline V gene. CDR3 length: 16 amino acids. CDR3 nucleotides: TGTGCCAGCAGCGCGACAGGGCTCGCCTCTGGAAACACCATATATTTT. Translation gives CASSATGLASGNTIYF.

In its sample, this clone was seen a few times. The V gene is TRBV28, the J gene TRBJ1-2; TRBD1 aligns across 8 bases. Germline trimming cut 4 bases from V and 7 bases from J; bases unmatched to any gene: 14. CDR1 is MDHEN and CDR2 is SYDVKM in the germline V gene. This CDR3 comprises 16 residues. CDR3 DNA sequence: TGTGCCAGCAGTTCCACATTCACAGGGGGTACCTCTGGCTACACCTTC. This translates into CASSSTFTGGTSGYTF.

This clone ranks as medium-sized. The chain is built from TRBV7-5 and TRBJ1-2. TRBV7-5 is deemed a pseudogene. The CDR3 is made up of 15 amino acids. DNA for the CDR3: TGTGCCAGCAGCCCGGGAGGGGAGCGAGGCTATGGCTACACCTTC. Translation gives CASSPGGERGYGYTF.

The V and J genes are TRBV12-5 and TRBJ1-4; D remains ambiguous. Germline CDR1 and CDR2: LGHNT and FRNRAP. The CDR3 totals 12 residues. CDR3 nucleotides: TGTGCCAGCTCCATCCGGGATCAAAAACTGTTTTTT. It yields the protein CASSIRDQKLFF.

This sequence joins TRBV19 and TRBJ2-1; tentative D call: TRBD2 (6 bases). V was pared by 3 bases and J by 0 bases, with 12 bases between. Germline values: CDR1 LNHDA, CDR2 SQIVND (reference sequence). There are 16 residues in the CDR3. The CDR3 protein is CASSILAGLSYNEQFF. The CDR3 coding sequence is TGTGCCAGTAGTATTCTCGCGGGACTCTCCTACAATGAGCAGTTCTTC.

V and J are TRBV6-8 and TRBJ1-2, with D possibly being TRBD1 (5 bases). Germline V lookup: CDR1 MNHGY, CDR2 SAAAGT. The CDR3 runs 14 residues. Trimming took off 5 bases at V and 1 base at J, with 11 bases between the two ends. CDR3 amino acids: CASSADSNNYGYTF. CDR3 DNA: TGTGCCAGCAGTGCCGACAGCAATAACTATGGCTACACCTTC.

The V and J genes are TRBV9 and TRBJ2-1; TRBD2 aligns across 12 bases. The CDR3 consists of 16 residues. The ends lost 7 bases at V and 4 bases at J; junction bases unmatched: 9. In germline, CDR1 is SGDLS, CDR2 YYNGEE. The CDR3 sequence: CASDTSGRHEYNEQFF. The CDR3 nucleotides are TGTGCCAGCGATACTAGCGGGAGGCATGAATACAATGAGCAGTTCTTC.

This clone was counted a few times. The chain uses TRBV4-1 and TRBJ2-7; 13 bases fit TRBD2. The CDR3 sequence is 14 residues long. Germline V gene data show CDR1 as MGHRA and CDR2 as YSYEKL. V shed 7 bases and J 4 bases; nucleotides not matched to a gene: 4. CDR3 nucleotides: TGCGCCAGCACCCGACTAGCGGGGGGATACGAGCAGTACTTC. It specifies CASTRLAGGYEQYF.

The J gene is TRBJ2-1, the V gene TRBV14; 9 bases match TRBD2. With 5 bases clipped from V and 6 bases from J, the junction kept 5 bases outside the gene matches. The CDR3 loop spans 14 amino acids. Germline CDR1 reads SGHDN; CDR2 reads FVKESK. The CDR3 nucleotides read TGTGCCAGCAGCAGACTAGCGGTTGCCAATGAGCAGTTCTTC. This translates into CASSRLAVANEQFF.

This clone was picked up a small number of times. The rearrangement uses TRBV27 and TRBJ2-1; 7 bases agree with TRBD1. The germline V gene has CDR1 MNHEY and CDR2 SMNVEV (reference sequence). The CDR3 length is 13 residues. The trim removed 6 bases at V and 7 bases at J, leaving 6 bases unmatched. The CDR3 sequence: CASSLNRGNEQFF. As DNA, the CDR3 is TGTGCCAGCAGCCTGAACAGGGGAAATGAGCAGTTCTTC.

The rearrangement links TRBV28 to TRBJ1-6, with a weak D call TRBD1 (6 bases). The V end lost 4 bases, the J end lost 4 bases, and 11 bases lay between the germline ends. Germline V lookup: CDR1 MDHEN, CDR2 SYDVKM. The CDR3 is 15 amino acids. Here the CDR3 reads CASSSRGGYNSPLHF. CDR3 sequence (DNA): TGTGCCAGCAGTTCCAGGGGCGGTTATAATTCACCCCTCCACTTT.

This chain links TRBV19 with TRBJ2-5; D is possibly TRBD1 (5 bases). Per germline, CDR1 LNHDA and CDR2 SQIVND (reference sequence). This CDR3 contains 14 residues. The V end was cut by 5 bases, the J end by 0 bases, with 10 bases between. Written as DNA, the CDR3 is TGTGCCAGTAGTGCCCACAGGAACCAAGAGACCCAGTACTTC. Its protein product is CASSAHRNQETQYF.

The chain is built from TRBV6-8 and TRBJ1-3; D might be TRBD1 (5 bases). Trimming removed 10 bases from V and 4 bases from J, with 17 bases in between. There are 14 residues in the CDR3. From germline, CDR1 is MNHGY and CDR2 SAAAGT. As DNA, the CDR3 is TGTGCCATCAGGGAAGTGGGTTCGGGAAACACCATATATTTT. Translating gives CAIREVGSGNTIYF.

This clone was counted between two and nine times. The chain joins TRBV30 to TRBJ1-5; tentative D call: TRBD1 (6 bases). Trimming pared 0 bases from V and 5 bases from J, leaving 11 bases between. This CDR3 spans 14 amino acids. CDR1 GTSNPN and CDR2 SVGIG come from the germline V gene (reference sequence). CDR3 bases: TGTGCCTGGAGTGTAGGGGACATATATCAGCCCCAGCATTTT. Protein sequence: CAWSVGDIYQPQHF.

This clone turned up a few times. V is TRBV11-3 and J is TRBJ1-3, with D unclear. CDR1 is SGHNT and CDR2 is YENEEA in the germline V gene. CDR3 length: 14 amino acids. V gave up 5 bases and J gave up 4 bases, with 12 bases separating them. DNA for the CDR3: TGTGCCAGCAGCGTACAGAGCGCCGGAAACACCATATATTTT. Protein: CASSVQSAGNTIYF.

This rearrangement joins TRBV29-1 to TRBJ2-2; no definite D call. Germline values: CDR1 SQVTM, CDR2 ANQGSEA. The CDR3 spans 14 residues. V was trimmed by 4 bases and J by 4 bases, leaving 13 bases between them. The chain's CDR3 is CSVVTPVPTGELFF. CDR3 coding DNA: TGCAGCGTTGTAACGCCAGTCCCCACCGGGGAGCTGTTTTTT.

The chain recombines TRBV6-4 with TRBJ1-1, with no clear D. V was pared by 5 bases and J by 2 bases, with 3 bases between. Germline V gene lookup returns CDR1 MRHNA and CDR2 SNTAGT. The CDR3 spans 11 residues. This CDR3 is CASSPNTEAFF. The CDR3 nucleotides read TGTGCCAGCAGTCCTAACACTGAAGCTTTCTTT.

The CDR3 region is CASSERSFGSEAFF. Here the CDR3 DNA reads TGTGCCAGCAGTGAGAGGTCGTTTGGGAGTGAAGCTTTCTTT. This chain links TRBV25-1 with TRBJ1-1, with no clear D. The germline V and J ends were trimmed by 3 bases and 7 bases, with 15 bases remaining between them. Looked up from germline, CDR1 is MGHDK and CDR2 is SYGVNS. This CDR3 is built from 14 residues.

This clone has a handful of counts. The chain has TRBV19 and TRBJ1-6; TRBD1 matches 7 bases. In germline, CDR1 is LNHDA, CDR2 SQIVND (reference sequence). The CDR3 consists of 17 residues. Trimming cost V 3 bases and J 7 bases; bases outside gene matches: 12. CDR3 in DNA: TGTGCCAGTAGTATCGGTGGCGGGACAGCCTTAAATTCACCCCTCCACTTT. It is translated as CASSIGGGTALNSPLHF.

Within the sample, this clone is large. V and J are TRBV6-8 and TRBJ2-2; D is possibly TRBD1 or TRBD2 (5 bases each). The CDR3 consists of 14 residues. V was trimmed by 10 bases and J by 5 bases, leaving 17 bases between them. Germline CDR1 reads MNHGY; CDR2 reads SAAAGT. The CDR3 DNA sequence: TGTGCCACCAATAGGGACCAAGGGACCGGGGAGCTGTTTTTT. This translates into CATNRDQGTGELFF.

The V and J genes are TRBV2 and TRBJ2-6; D possibly corresponds to TRBD1 (5 bases). The CDR3 is made up of 15 amino acids. V shed 6 bases and J shed 0 bases, with 9 bases lying between them. Germline CDR1 reads SNHLY; CDR2 reads FYNNEI. In nucleotides, the CDR3 is TGTGCCAGCAGCTACAGGAGCTCTGGGGCCAACGTCCTGACTTTC. It codes for CASSYRSSGANVLTF.